These T cell receptor beta chains were read from a single sample in a study of cytomegalovirus exposure and HLA in healthy donors. Clones were sequenced by immunoSEQ multiplex PCR, and TCRdb holds only the in-frame ones, with some missing. The table includes 70,000 or so clones, 94% detected once. Sequencing input: PBMCs. Source of these receptors: a woman between 18 and 30 years old in good health and CMV-seropositive. The CDR3 runs from the conserved cysteine through the conserved F or W. A D gene is named only where the DNA matches it firmly. Rows may omit the clone size; those that give it use once, few, many or a size class.

size | J | V | D | DNA | CDR3
NA | TRBJ1-5 | TRBV19 | NA | TGTGCCAGTAGTATAGTCGGGGGTGGCAATCAGCCCCAGCATTTT | CASSIVGGGNQPQHF
NA | TRBJ2-1 | TRBV14 | NA | TGTGCCAGCAGCCAAGATCGGCCTTGGGGAGTCCGTGGAAATGAGCAGTTCTTC | CASSQDRPWGVRGNEQFF
NA | TRBJ2-7 | TRBV4-1 | NA | TGCGCCAGCAGCCAAGTACAGGGATCATACGAGCAGTACTTC | CASSQVQGSYEQYF
NA | TRBJ1-4 | TRBV4-1 | NA | TGCGCCAGCAGCCAAGATAGGGCAGCGGATGGAAAACTGTTTTTT | CASSQDRAADGKLFF
NA | TRBJ1-5 | TRBV6-1 | NA | TGTGCCAGCAGACGGGACTTCGATCAGCCCCAGCATTTT | CASRRDFDQPQHF
once | TRBJ1-5 | TRBV2 | TRBD1 | TGTGCCAGCAGTGAAGGATACAGGGGCCTAAGAAATCAGCCCCAGCATTTT | CASSEGYRGLRNQPQHF
NA | TRBJ2-5 | TRBV5-1 | NA | TGCGCCAGCAGCTTGACACCAGGGGGGCAAGAGACCCAGTACTTC | CASSLTPGGQETQYF
NA | TRBJ1-1 | TRBV7-3 | TRBD1 | TGTGCCAGCAGCCCCCATTCCCTGGGACAGGGGATGACTGAAGCTTTCTTT | CASSPHSLGQGMTEAFF
NA | TRBJ2-7 | TRBV5-1 | TRBD2 | TGCGCCAGCAGCTTGGCCCCTAGCGGGGCCTACGAGCAGTACTTC | CASSLAPSGAYEQYF
NA | TRBJ2-7 | TRBV30 | NA | TGTGCCTGGAGTTTTAGCGGAATGAGCTCCTACGAGCAGTACTTC | CAWSFSGMSSYEQYF
NA | TRBJ1-2 | TRBV4-1 | TRBD1 | TGCGCCAGCAGCCCTACGACAGGGTTTGGTGTCTATGGCTACACCTTC | CASSPTTGFGVYGYTF
NA | TRBJ2-5 | TRBV5-6 | NA | TGTGCCAGCAGCTTGCAGGTGTGGGAGACCCAGTACTTC | CASSLQVWETQYF
NA | TRBJ2-3 | TRBV2 | TRBD2 | TGTGCCAGCAGTGTGCGCCCCACTAGCGGCACAGATACGCAGTATTTT | CASSVRPTSGTDTQYF
NA | TRBJ1-3 | TRBV6-5 | NA | TGTGCCAGCGCTACAGGTGGGAATTCTGGAAACACCATATATTTT | CASATGGNSGNTIYF
NA | TRBJ2-3 | TRBV25-1 | TRBD2 | TGTGCCAGCAGTGAAGGAGGCTATAGCGGGAGAAACACAGATACGCAGTATTTT | CASSEGGYSGRNTDTQYF
NA | TRBJ2-2 | TRBV27 | NA | TGTGCCAGCAGTACCCCCGGACTAGGGGGTCACGGGGAGCTGTTTTTT | CASSTPGLGGHGELFF